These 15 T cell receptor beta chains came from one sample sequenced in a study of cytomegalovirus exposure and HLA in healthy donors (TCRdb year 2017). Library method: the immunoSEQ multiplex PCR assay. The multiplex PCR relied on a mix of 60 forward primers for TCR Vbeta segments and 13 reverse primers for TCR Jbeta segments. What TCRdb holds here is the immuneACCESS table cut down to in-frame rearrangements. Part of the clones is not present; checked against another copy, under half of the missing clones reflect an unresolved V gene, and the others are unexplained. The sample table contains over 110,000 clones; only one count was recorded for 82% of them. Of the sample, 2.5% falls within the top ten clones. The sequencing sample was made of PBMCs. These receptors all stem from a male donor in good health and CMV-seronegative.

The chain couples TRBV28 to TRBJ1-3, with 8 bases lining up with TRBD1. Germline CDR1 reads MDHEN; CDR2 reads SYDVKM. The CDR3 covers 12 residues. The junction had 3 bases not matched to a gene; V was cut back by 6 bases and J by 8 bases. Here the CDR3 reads CASRQGVYTIYF. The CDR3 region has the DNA TGTGCCAGCAGACAGGGGGTGTACACCATATATTTT.

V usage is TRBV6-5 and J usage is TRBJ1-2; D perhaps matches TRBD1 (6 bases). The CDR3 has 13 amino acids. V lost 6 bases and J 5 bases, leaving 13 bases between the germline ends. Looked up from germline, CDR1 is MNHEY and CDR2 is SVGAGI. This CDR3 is CASSLYREYGYTF. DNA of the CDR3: TGTGCCAGCAGCCTATACAGGGAATATGGCTACACCTTC.

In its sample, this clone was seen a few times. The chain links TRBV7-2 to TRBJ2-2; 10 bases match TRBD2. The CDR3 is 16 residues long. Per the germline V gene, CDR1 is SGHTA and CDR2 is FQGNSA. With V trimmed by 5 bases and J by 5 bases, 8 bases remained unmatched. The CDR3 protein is CASSPFPGLATGELFF. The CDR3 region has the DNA TGTGCCAGCAGCCCATTTCCGGGACTAGCGACCGGGGAGCTGTTTTTT.

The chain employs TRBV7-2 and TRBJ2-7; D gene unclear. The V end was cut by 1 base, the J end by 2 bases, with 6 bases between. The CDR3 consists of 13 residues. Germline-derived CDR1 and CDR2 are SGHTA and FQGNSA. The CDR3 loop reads CASSLVVTYEQYF. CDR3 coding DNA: TGTGCCAGCAGCTTAGTAGTCACCTACGAGCAGTACTTC.

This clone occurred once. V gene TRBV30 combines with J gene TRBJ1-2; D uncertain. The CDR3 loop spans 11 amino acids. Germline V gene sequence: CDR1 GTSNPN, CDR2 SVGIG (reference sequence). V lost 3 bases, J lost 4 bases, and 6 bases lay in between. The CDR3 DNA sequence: TGTGCCTGGAGGAACAGCTATGGCTACACCTTC. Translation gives CAWRNSYGYTF.

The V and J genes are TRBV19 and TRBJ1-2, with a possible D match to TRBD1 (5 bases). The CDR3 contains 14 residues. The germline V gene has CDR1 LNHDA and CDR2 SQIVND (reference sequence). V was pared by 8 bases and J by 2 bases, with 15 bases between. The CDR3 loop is CASSPQGPNYGYTF. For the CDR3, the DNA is TGTGCCAGTTCTCCCCAGGGCCCCAACTATGGCTACACCTTC.

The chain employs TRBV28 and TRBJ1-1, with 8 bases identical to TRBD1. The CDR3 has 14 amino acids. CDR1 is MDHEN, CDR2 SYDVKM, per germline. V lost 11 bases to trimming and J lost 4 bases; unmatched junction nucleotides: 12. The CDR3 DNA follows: TGTGCCCTCTCCCAGGGGGCCCCCTTCACTGAAGCTTTCTTT. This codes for CALSQGAPFTEAFF. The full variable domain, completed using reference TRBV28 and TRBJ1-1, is DVKVTQSSRYLVKRTGEKVFLECVQDMDHENMFWYRQDPGLGLRLIYFSYDVKMKEKGDIPEGYSVSREKKERFSLILESASTNQTSMYLCALSQGAPFTEAFFGQGTRLTVV.

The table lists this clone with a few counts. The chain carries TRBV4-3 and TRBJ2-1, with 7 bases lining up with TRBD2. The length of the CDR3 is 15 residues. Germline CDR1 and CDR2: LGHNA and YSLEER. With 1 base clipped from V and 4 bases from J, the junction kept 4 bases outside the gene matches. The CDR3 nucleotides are TGCGCCAGCAGCCAAGCCCTAGCGGAGTACAATGAGCAGTTCTTC. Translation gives CASSQALAEYNEQFF.

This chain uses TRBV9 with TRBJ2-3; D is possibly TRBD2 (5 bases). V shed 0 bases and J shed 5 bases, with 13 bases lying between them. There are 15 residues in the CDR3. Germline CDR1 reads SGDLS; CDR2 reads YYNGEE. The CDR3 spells CASSVGLGVGDTQYF. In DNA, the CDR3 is TGTGCCAGCAGCGTAGGCCTCGGGGTTGGAGATACGCAGTATTTT.

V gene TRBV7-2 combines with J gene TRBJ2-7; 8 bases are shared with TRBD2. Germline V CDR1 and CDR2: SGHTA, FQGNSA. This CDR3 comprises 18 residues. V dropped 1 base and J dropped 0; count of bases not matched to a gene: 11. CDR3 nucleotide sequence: TGTGCCAGCAGCTTAGTGTCGGCACTAGCGGATACCTCCTACGAGCAGTACTTC. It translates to CASSLVSALADTSYEQYF.

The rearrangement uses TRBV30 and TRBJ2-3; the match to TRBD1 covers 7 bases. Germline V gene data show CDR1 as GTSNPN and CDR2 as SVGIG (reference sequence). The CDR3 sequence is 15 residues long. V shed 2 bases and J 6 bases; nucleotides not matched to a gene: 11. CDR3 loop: CAWSSLDRAADTQYF. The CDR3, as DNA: TGTGCCTGGAGTTCCCTCGACAGGGCGGCGGATACGCAGTATTTT.

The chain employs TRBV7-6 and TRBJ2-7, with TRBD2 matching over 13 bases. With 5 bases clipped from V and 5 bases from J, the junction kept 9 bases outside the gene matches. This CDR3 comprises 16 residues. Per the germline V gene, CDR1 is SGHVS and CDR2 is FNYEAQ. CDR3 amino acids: CASSPQGLAGSHEQYF. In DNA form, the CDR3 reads TGTGCCAGCAGCCCTCAGGGACTAGCGGGATCCCACGAGCAGTACTTC.

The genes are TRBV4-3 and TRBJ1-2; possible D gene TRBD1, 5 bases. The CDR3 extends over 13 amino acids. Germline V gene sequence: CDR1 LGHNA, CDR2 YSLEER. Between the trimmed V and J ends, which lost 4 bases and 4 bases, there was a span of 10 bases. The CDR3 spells CASSPRTLYGYTF. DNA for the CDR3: TGCGCCAGCAGCCCCCGGACACTCTATGGCTACACCTTC.

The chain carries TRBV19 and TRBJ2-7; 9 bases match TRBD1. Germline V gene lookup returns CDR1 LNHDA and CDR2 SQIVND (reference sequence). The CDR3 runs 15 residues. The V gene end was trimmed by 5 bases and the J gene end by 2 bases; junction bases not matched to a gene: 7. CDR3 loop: CASSAGQGLTYEQYF. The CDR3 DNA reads TGTGCCAGTAGTGCGGGACAGGGTTTAACCTACGAGCAGTACTTC.

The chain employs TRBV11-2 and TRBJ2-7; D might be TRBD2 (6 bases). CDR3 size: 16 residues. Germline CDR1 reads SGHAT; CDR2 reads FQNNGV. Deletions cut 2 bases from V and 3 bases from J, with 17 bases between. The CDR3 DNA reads TGTGCCAGCAGCTTACGCACGGGAGATGGGGTCTACGAGCAGTACTTC. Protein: CASSLRTGDGVYEQYF. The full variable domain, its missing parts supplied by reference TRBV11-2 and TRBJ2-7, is EAGVAQSPRYKIIEKRQSVAFWCNPISGHATLYWYQQILGQGPKLLIQFQNNGVVDDSQLPKDRFSAERLKGVDSTLKIQPAKLEDSAVYLCASSLRTGDGVYEQYFGPGTRLTVT.